This T cell receptor beta chain was captured by sequencing in a study of blood T cell repertoires in COVID-19. Study-level information: Both acute and convalescent COVID-19 samples were obtained from the United States, Italy and Spain. The cDNA or gDNA used as material had been derived from T cells, B-cell-depleted T cells, or PBMCs.

Trimming cost V 1 base and J 3 bases; bases outside gene matches: 6. CDR3 length: 16 residues. Germline CDR1 reads LGHDT; CDR2 reads YNNKEL (reference sequence). In the authors' methods: The assay estimated nucleated cells by amplifying reference gene primers. TCRdb's table, derived via immunoSEQ multiplex PCR, lists solely in-frame clones and lacks some. V and J calls and clone size come straight from that table; D and trimming were deduced from the DNA. The sample includes approximately 77,000 clones, about 90% seen only once; the top ten take approximately 4.5%. Input material: peripheral blood. The genes are TRBV3-1 (or the pseudogene TRBV3-2) and TRBJ2-3; 8 nucleotides agree with TRBD1. The clonotype comes from a man aged 50-60 years with active COVID-19. The CDR3 reads CASSQARTGNTDTQYF. CDR3 nucleotide sequence: TGTGCCAGCAGCCAAGCCCGGACAGGGAATACAGATACGCAGTATTTT.